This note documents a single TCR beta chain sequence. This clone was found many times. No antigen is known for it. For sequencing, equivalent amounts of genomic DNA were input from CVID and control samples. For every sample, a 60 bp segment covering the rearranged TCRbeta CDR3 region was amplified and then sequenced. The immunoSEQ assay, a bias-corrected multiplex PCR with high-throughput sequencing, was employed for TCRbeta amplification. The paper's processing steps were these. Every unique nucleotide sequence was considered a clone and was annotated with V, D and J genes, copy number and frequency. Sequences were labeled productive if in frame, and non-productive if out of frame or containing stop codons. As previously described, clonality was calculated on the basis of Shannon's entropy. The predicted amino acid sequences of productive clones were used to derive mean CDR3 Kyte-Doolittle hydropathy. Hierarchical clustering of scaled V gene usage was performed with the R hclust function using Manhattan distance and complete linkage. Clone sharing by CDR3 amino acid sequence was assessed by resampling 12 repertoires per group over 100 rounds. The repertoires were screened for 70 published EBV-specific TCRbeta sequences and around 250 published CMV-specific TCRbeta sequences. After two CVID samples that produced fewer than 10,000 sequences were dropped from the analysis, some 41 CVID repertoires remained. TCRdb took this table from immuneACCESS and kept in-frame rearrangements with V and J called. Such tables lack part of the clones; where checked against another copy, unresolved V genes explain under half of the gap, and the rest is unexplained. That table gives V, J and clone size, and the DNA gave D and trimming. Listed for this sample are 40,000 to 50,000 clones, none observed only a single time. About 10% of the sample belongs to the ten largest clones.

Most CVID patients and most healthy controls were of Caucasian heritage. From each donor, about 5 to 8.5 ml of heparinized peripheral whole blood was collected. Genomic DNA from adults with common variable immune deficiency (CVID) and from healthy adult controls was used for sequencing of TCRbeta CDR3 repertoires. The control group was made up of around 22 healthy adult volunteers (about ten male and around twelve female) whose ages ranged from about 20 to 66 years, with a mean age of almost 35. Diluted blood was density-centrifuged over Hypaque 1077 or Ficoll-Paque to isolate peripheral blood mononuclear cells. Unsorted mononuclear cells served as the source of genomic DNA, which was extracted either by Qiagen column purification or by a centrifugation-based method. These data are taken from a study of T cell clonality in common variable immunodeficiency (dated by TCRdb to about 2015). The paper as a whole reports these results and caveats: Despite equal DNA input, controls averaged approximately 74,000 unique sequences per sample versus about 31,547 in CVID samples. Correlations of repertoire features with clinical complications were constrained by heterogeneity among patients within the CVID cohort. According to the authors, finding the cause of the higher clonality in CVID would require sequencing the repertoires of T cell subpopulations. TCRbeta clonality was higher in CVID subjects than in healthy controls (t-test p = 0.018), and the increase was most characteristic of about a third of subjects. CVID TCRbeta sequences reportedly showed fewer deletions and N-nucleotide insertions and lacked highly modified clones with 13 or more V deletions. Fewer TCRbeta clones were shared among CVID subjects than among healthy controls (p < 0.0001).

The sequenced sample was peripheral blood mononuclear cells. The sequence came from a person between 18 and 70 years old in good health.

The sequenced part of the CDR3 DNA is TGCGCCAGCAGCCCTACCCGACAGGGGACCCACGAG. Its translation is CASSPTRQGTHE. The whole CDR3 sequence reads CASSPTRQGTHEQYF. This chain joins TRBV5-1 to TRBJ2-7; 8 middle bases align to TRBD1. Read data end 3 residues before the CDR3 end; the end is taken from the germline J gene. The CDR3 covers 15 residues, taking in both the cysteine and the phenylalanine. Only the CDR3 bases that were read are kept: 36 of them, in frame from base 1. V loses 4 bases at its end and J loses 5 bases; junction bases beyond the gene matches: 11. Based on the germline V gene, the CDR1 and CDR2 sequences are SGHRS and YFSETQ.